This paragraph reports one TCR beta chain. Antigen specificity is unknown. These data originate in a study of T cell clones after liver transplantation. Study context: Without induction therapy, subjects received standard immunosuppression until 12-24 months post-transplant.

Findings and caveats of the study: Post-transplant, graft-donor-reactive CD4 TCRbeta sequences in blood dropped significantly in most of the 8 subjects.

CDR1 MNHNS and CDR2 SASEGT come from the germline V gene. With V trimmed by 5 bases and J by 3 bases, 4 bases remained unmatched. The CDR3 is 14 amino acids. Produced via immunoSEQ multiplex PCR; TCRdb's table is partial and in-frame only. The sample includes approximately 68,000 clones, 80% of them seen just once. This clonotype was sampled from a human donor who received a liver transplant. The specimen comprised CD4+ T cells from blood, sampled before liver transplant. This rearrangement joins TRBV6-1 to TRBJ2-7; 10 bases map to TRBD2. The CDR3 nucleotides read TGTGCCAGCAGTCGAGCGGGAGGGGTCTACGAGCAGTACTTC. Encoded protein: CASSRAGGVYEQYF.